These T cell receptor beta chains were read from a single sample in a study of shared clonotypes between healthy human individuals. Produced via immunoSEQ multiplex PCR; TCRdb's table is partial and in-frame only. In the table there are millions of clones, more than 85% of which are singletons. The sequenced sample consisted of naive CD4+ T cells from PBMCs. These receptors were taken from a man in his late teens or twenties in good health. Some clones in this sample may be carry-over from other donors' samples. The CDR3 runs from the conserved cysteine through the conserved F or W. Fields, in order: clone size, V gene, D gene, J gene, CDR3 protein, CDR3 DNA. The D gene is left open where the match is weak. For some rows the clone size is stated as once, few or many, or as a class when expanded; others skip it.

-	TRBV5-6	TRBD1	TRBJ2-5	CASSHGTGNTQYF	TGTGCCAGCAGCCATGGGACAGGGAACACCCAGTACTTC
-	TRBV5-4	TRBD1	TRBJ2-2	CASSLQQGAAGELFF	TGTGCCAGCAGCTTGCAACAGGGGGCCGCCGGGGAGCTGTTTTTT
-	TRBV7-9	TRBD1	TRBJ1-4	CASSLDRGSEKLFF	TGTGCCAGCAGCTTAGACAGGGGGAGTGAAAAACTGTTTTTT
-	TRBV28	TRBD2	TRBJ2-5	CASSFIGSGIETQYF	TGTGCCAGCAGCTTTATAGGTAGCGGGATCGAGACCCAGTACTTC
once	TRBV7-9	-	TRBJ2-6	CASSRGQGSGANVLTF	TGTGCCAGCAGCCGCGGACAAGGCTCTGGGGCCAACGTCCTGACTTTC
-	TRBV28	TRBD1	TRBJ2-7	CASSFWLIGQGYEQYF	TGTGCCAGCAGTTTTTGGCTAATCGGACAGGGTTACGAGCAGTACTTC
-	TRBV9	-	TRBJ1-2	CASSSDIRAYGYTF	TGTGCCAGCAGCAGTGACATCCGCGCGTATGGCTACACCTTC
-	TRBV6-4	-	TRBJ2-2	CASSDIANTGELFF	TGTGCCAGCAGTGACATCGCGAACACCGGGGAGCTGTTTTTT
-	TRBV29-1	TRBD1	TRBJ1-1	CSVAGQGGGTEAFF	TGCAGCGTTGCTGGACAGGGGGGTGGCACTGAAGCTTTCTTT
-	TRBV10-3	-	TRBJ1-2	CAISESNGVIRGYTF	TGTGCCATCAGTGAGTCCAATGGAGTGATTCGGGGCTACACCTTC
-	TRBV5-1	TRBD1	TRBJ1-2	CASSPGTGMPYTF	TGCGCCAGCAGCCCAGGGACAGGGATGCCCTACACCTTC
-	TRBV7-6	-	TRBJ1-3	CASSLVPDSGNTIYF	TGTGCCAGCAGCTTAGTTCCAGACTCTGGAAACACCATATATTTT
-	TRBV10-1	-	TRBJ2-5	CASSEGPGFGTQYF	TGCGCCAGCAGTGAGGGTCCTGGTTTTGGGACCCAGTACTTC